This TCR beta chain was profiled in a study of cytomegalovirus exposure and HLA in healthy donors. Findings and limits, study-wide: Across donors, most TCRs were seen rarely, yet some public ones were widespread. A few of the chains that were CMV-associated were confirmed in vitro to be specific for CMV antigens. Later work found most CMV-associated TCR beta chains apparently HLA-restricted. Altogether, 160 or so TCR beta chains were recorded as cytomegalovirus-associated.

The study ran its PCR with 60 Vbeta and 13 Jbeta primers. Sequencing used immunoSEQ multiplex PCR; TCRdb keeps in-frame clones, though not all of them. The data hold 150,000 to 200,000 clones, with around 85% observed a single time. V was clipped by 5 bases and J by 2 bases; unmatched bases: 8. Looked up from germline, CDR1 is KGHSH and CDR2 is LQKENI. This CDR3 contains 17 residues. This clone has only one observation. The antigen remains undetermined. The chain joins TRBV18 to TRBJ2-6; 8 bases agree with TRBD1. The sample consisted of PBMCs. This TCR derives from a middle-aged man in good health and CMV-seropositive. DNA for the CDR3: TGTGCCAGCTCATCTAAAGCACAGGGGGCTGGGGCCAACGTCCTGACTTTC. Its protein is CASSSKAQGAGANVLTF.